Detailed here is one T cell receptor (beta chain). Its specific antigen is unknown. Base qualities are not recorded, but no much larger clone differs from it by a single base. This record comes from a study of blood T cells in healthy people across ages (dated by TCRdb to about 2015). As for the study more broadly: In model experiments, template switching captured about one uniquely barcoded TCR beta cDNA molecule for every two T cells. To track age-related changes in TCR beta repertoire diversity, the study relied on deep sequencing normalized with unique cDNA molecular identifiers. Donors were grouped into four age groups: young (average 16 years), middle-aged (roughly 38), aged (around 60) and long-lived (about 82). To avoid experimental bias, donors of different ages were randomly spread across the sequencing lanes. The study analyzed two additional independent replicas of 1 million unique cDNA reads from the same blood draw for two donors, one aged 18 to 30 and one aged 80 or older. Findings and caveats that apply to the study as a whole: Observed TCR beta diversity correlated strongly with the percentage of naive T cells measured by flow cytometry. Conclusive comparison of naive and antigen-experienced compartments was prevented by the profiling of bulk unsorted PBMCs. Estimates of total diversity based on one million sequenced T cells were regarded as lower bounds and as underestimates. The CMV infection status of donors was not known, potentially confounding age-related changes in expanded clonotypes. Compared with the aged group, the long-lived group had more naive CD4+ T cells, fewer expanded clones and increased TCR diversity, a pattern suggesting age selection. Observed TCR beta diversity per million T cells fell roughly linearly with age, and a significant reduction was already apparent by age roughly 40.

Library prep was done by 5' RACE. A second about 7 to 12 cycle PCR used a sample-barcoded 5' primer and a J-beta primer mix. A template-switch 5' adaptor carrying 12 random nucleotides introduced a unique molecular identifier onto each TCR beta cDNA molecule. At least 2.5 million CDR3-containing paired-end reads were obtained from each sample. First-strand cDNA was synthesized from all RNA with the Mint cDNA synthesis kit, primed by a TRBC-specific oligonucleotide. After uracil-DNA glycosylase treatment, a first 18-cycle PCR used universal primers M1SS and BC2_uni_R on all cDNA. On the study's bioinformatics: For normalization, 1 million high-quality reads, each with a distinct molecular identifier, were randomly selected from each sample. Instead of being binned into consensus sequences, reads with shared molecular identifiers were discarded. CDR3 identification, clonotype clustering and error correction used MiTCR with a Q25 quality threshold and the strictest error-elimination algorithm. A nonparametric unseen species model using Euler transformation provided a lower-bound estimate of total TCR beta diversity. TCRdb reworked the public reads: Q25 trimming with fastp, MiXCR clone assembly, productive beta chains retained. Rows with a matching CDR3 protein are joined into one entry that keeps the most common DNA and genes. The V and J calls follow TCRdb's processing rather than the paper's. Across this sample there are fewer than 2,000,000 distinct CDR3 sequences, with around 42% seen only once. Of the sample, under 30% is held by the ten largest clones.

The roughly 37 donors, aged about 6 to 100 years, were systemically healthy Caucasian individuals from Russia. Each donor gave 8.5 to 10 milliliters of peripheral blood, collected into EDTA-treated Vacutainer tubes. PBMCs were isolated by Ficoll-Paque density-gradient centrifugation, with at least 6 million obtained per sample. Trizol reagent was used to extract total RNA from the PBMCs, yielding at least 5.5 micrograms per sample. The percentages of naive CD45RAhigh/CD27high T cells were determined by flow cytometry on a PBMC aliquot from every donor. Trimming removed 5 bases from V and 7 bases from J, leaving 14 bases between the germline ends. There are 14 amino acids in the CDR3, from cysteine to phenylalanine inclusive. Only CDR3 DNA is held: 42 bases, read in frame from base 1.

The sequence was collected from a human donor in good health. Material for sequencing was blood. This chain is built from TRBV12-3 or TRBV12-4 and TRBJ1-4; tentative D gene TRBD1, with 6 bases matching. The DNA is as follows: TGTGCCAGCAGTCGGGACTCCAGGGGTGAAAAACTGTTTTTT. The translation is CASSRDSRGEKLFF.